This T cell receptor (beta chain) was captured by sequencing in a study of CD8 T cells in ankylosing spondylitis. Germline V lookup: CDR1 SEHNR, CDR2 FQNEAQ (reference sequence). V gave up 3 bases and J gave up 4 bases; unmatched junction bases: 11. This CDR3 contains 16 residues. This clonotype was observed a handful of times. As yet, its antigen is unknown. Study findings and constraints: Significant enrichment of disease-linked clones was reportedly seen in matched ankylosing spondylitis synovial fluid. Several highly homologous variants made up a TCR beta motif, and this motif appeared characteristic of ankylosing spondylitis blood.

TCRdb fed the 5' RACE reads into MiXCR, producing one record per CDR3 protein. Among about 840,000 distinct CDR3 sequences listed, around 11% were seen once. Input material: blood, either unsorted or a sorted T cell fraction (not recorded which). This clonotype was sampled from a male donor with ankylosing spondylitis. The chain combines TRBV7-9 with TRBJ1-2, with TRBD1 matching 7 bases. The CDR3 nucleotides are TGTGCCAGCAGCTTTTTCGACAGGGAGGAAAGCTATGGCTACACCTTC. Protein sequence: CASSFFDREESYGYTF.